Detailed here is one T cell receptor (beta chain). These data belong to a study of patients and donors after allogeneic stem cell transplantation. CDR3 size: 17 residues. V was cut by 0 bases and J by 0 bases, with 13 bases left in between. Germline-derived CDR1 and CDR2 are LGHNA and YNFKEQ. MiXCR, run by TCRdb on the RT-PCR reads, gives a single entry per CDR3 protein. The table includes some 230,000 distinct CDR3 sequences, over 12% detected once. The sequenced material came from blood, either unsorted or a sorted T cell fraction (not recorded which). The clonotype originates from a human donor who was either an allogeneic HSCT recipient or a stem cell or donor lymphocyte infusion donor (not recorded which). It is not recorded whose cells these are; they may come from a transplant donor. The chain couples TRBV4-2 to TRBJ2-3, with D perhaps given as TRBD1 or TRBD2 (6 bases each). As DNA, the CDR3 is TGTGCCAGCAGCCAAGATTCCCGGGGGCAAAGCACAGATACGCAGTATTTT. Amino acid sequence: CASSQDSRGQSTDTQYF.